The 28 T cell receptor beta chains below come from one sample, sequenced in a study of blood T cells in healthy people across ages. Using a J-beta primer mix together with a sample-barcoded 5' primer, a second PCR was run for roughly 6 to 11 cycles. One entry per CDR3 protein, called by TCRdb with MiXCR from the 5' RACE reads. The sample carries about 320,000 distinct CDR3 sequences, 25% to 30% recorded once. The sample comprised blood. These receptors all stem from a woman in her seventies in good health.

To note about this clonotype: At one of its ends the junction is not consistent with the germline gene, which may arise from a read error. V usage is TRBV5-5 and J usage is TRBJ1-4, with a tentative D call TRBD1 (6 bases). Germline assignment: CDR1 SGHKS and CDR2 YYEKEE (reference sequence). The CDR3 consists of 15 residues. CDR3 sequence reads: CASSSNRAHNEKPFF. The CDR3 DNA sequence: TGTGCCAGCAGCTCTAACAGGGCCCATAATGAAAAACCGTTTTTT.

This clonotype was recorded at least ten times. The gene calls are TRBV29-1 and TRBJ2-1; 11 bases map to TRBD1. This CDR3 is 14 amino acids long. CDR1 is SQVTM and CDR2 is ANQGSEA in the germline V gene. V gave up 5 bases and J gave up 4 bases; unmatched junction bases: 4. This CDR3 is CSVPGQGAYNEQFF. The CDR3 nucleotides read TGCAGCGTTCCTGGACAGGGGGCGTACAATGAGCAGTTCTTC.

Ten or more counts support this clonotype. The rearrangement uses TRBV29-1 and TRBJ1-2; D may be TRBD1 (6 bases). Germline CDR1 reads SQVTM; CDR2 reads ANQGSEA. V was trimmed by 6 bases and J by 4 bases, leaving 18 bases between them. The CDR3 consists of 14 residues. The CDR3 DNA sequence: TGCAGCGTAGCGGTCAGGGGCAGGGTCTATGGCTACACCTTC. This sequence encodes CSVAVRGRVYGYTF.

V usage is TRBV3-1 and J usage is TRBJ2-5, with D possibly matching TRBD2 (5 bases). The closer fit of TRBJ2-1 to the DNA end suggests the J call may be wrong. The CDR3 length is 14 residues. Germline CDR1 reads LGHDT; CDR2 reads YNNKEL (reference sequence). CDR3 DNA: TGTGCCAGCAGCCCAGACTACTCGGGTAGTGAGCAGTTCTTC. It specifies CASSPDYSGSEQFF.

This clonotype has just a few counts. The chain has TRBV4-1 and TRBJ2-5; 9 nucleotides agree with TRBD2. TRBJ2-7 matches the DNA end more closely, so the J call is doubtful. The CDR3 sequence is 15 residues long. Germline V gene sequence: CDR1 MGHRA, CDR2 YSYEKL. Written as DNA, the CDR3 is TGCGCCAGCAGCCAAGAGACTAGCGGAACCTACGAGCAGTACTTC. It yields the protein CASSQETSGTYEQYF.

The genes are TRBV6-1 and TRBJ2-7; D call uncertain. CDR3 length: 13 amino acids. V lost 4 bases to trimming and J lost 5 bases, with 12 bases between them. In germline, CDR1 is MNHNS, CDR2 SASEGT. CDR3 loop: CASSGEPLNEQYF. The CDR3 DNA reads as TGTGCCAGCAGTGGGGAACCACTTAACGAGCAGTACTTC.

Only a few counts were recorded for this clonotype. V gene TRBV20-1 combines with J gene TRBJ2-5, with 8 bases aligning to TRBD1. Gene TRBJ2-1 matches the end of the DNA better, so the J call may be wrong. The CDR3 contains 16 residues. CDR1 is DFQATT, CDR2 SNEGSKA, per germline (reference sequence). The CDR3 nucleotides read TGCAGTGCTAGACCTTATCAGGGGGCGACCTACAATGAGCAGTTCTTC. Its translation is CSARPYQGATYNEQFF.

This clonotype was detected a few times. The chain links TRBV7-2 to TRBJ2-1, with D possibly being TRBD2 (5 bases). The CDR3 spans 14 residues. Germline V gene lookup returns CDR1 SGHTA and CDR2 FQGNSA. The V end lost 5 bases, the J end lost 9 bases, and 17 bases lay between the germline ends. In DNA, the CDR3 is TGTGCCAGCAGCCTCGGAGGAGGTAGCTCTGAGCAGTTCTTC. Residues: CASSLGGGSSEQFF.

The J gene is TRBJ2-7, the V gene TRBV4-1, with D unresolved. Looked up from germline, CDR1 is MGHRA and CDR2 is YSYEKL. Trimming took off 4 bases at V and 2 bases at J, with 15 bases between the two ends. This CDR3 spans 15 amino acids. The CDR3 coding sequence is TGCGCCAGCAGCCCACTACAAGACAACACCTACGAGCAGTACTTC. It specifies CASSPLQDNTYEQYF.

This clonotype is a singleton in its sample. The genes are TRBV25-1 and TRBJ2-1, with D perhaps matching TRBD1 (6 bases). This CDR3 is 16 amino acids long. Germline assignment: CDR1 MGHDK and CDR2 SYGVNS. V gave up 2 bases and J gave up 7 bases, with 18 bases separating them. CDR3 coding DNA: TGTGCCAGCAGTGAACAGGGGCAGGGTGGAAGAAATGAGCAGTTCTTC. Translation gives CASSEQGQGGRNEQFF.

This clonotype was seen a few times. V usage is TRBV4-3 and J usage is TRBJ2-1; D not certain. This CDR3 has 15 residues. Germline V gene sequence: CDR1 LGHNA, CDR2 YSLEER. Trimming shortened V by 0 bases and J by 4 bases, and 10 bases separated the two germline ends. The CDR3 DNA reads TGCGCCAGCAGCCAAGACCGGCTAGTTTACAATGAGCAGTTCTTC. Translating gives CASSQDRLVYNEQFF.

This clonotype was detected many times. This chain links TRBV5-1 with TRBJ2-5, with D perhaps TRBD1 (5 bases). TRBJ2-7 matches the DNA end more closely, so the J call is doubtful. The CDR3 is made up of 15 amino acids. The germline gives CDR1 SGHRS, CDR2 YFSETQ. The CDR3 DNA sequence: TGCGCCAGCAGCCCATCCTACCTCCCAGGGAACGAGCAGTACTTC. As protein: CASSPSYLPGNEQYF.

This clonotype has a handful of counts. The rearrangement uses TRBV20-1 and TRBJ1-5; D perhaps matches TRBD1 (5 bases). V was trimmed by 0 bases and J by 7 bases, leaving 13 bases between them. This CDR3 has 14 residues. The germline V gene encodes CDR1 DFQATT and CDR2 SNEGSKA (reference sequence). The CDR3 DNA reads as TGCAGTGCTAGAGATGGGAGGGGAGGACAGCCCCAGCATTTT. This gives the protein CSARDGRGGQPQHF.

The chain combines TRBV28 with TRBJ2-7; D possibly matches TRBD1 or TRBD2 (5 bases each). Germline CDR1 MDHEN, CDR2 SYDVKM. The CDR3 has 17 residues. Trimming pared 6 bases from V and 3 bases from J, leaving 24 bases between. The CDR3 nucleotides read TGTGCCAGCAGCACATCCGGTAGAGGGGCTAAGGACTACGAGCAGTACTTC. It specifies CASSTSGRGAKDYEQYF.

The chain links TRBV4-3 to TRBJ1-4; 10 positions match TRBD1. Germline V gene lookup returns CDR1 LGHNA and CDR2 YSLEER. This CDR3 is 17 amino acids long. The V segment lost 0 bases and the J segment 4 bases; nucleotides outside the gene matches: 5. The CDR3 nucleotides are TGCGCCAGCAGCCAAGATCGGACAGGGGGGTATAATGAAAAACTGTTTTTT. Amino acids: CASSQDRTGGYNEKLFF.

The chain carries TRBV9 and TRBJ2-1, with no clear D. V was shortened by 4 bases and J by 6 bases, with 11 bases between the two germline ends. This CDR3 is built from 13 residues. CDR1 SGDLS and CDR2 YYNGEE come from the germline V gene. This CDR3 is CASSHSPFNEQFF. The CDR3 bases are TGTGCCAGCAGCCATAGTCCTTTCAATGAGCAGTTCTTC.

In this sample, this clonotype turned up a few times. The chain has TRBV7-9 and TRBJ2-1; possible D gene TRBD1, 5 bases. The V end was cut by 7 bases, the J end by 4 bases, with 11 bases between. Germline V gene lookup returns CDR1 SEHNR and CDR2 FQNEAQ (reference sequence). There are 13 residues in the CDR3. CDR3 residues: CASNEKGYNEQFF. CDR3 bases: TGTGCCAGCAACGAAAAGGGGTACAATGAGCAGTTCTTC.

This clonotype was found a few times. The chain combines TRBV11-2 with TRBJ2-1; 8 positions match TRBD2. The CDR3 runs 15 residues. V dropped 3 bases and J dropped 7; count of bases not matched to a gene: 8. Germline CDR1 reads SGHAT; CDR2 reads FQNNGV. DNA for the CDR3: TGTGCCAGCAGCTTTTCCGGGACTAGTGGTAATGAGCAGTTCTTC. It codes for CASSFSGTSGNEQFF.

As regards this clonotype: The germline gene is not matched at one end of the junction; a read error may be the cause. This chain joins TRBV9 and TRBJ2-2; perhaps TRBD2 as D (5 bases). The germline gives CDR1 SGDLS, CDR2 YYNGEE. This CDR3 has 14 amino acids. The CDR3 sequence: CASTSGVVPGELSF. The CDR3 DNA sequence: TGTGCCAGCACCTCCGGGGTCGTTCCCGGGGAGCTGTCTTTT. Looking up the rest from reference TRBV9 and TRBJ2-2 gives the full variable domain: DSGVTQTPKHLITATGQRVTLRCSPRSGDLSVYWYQQSLDQGLQFLIQYYNGEERAKGNILERFSAQQFPDLHSELNLSSLELGDSALYFCASTSGVVPGELSFGEGSRLTVL.

This clonotype came up a few times. The chain carries TRBV5-1 and TRBJ2-1; 10 positions agree with TRBD2. Per the germline V gene, CDR1 is SGHRS and CDR2 is YFSETQ. This CDR3 region has 13 residues. Trimming at V came to 5 bases and at J to 6 bases, leaving 2 bases not matched to a gene. The CDR3 here is CASRLAGVNEQFF. DNA of the CDR3: TGCGCCAGCAGGCTAGCGGGAGTCAATGAGCAGTTCTTC.

The chain joins TRBV25-1 to TRBJ2-1, with D maybe TRBD1 (5 bases). The germline V gene encodes CDR1 MGHDK and CDR2 SYGVNS. The CDR3 totals 18 residues. V was shortened by 0 bases and J by 0 bases, with 15 bases between the two germline ends. The CDR3 region has the DNA TGTGCCAGCAGTGAATATGTGGGAACAGGAAGCTCCTACAATGAGCAGTTCTTC. Amino acids: CASSEYVGTGSSYNEQFF. Full variable domain (rest looked up from reference TRBV25-1 and TRBJ2-1): EADIYQTPRYLVIGTGKKITLECSQTMGHDKMYWYQQDPGMELHLIHYSYGVNSTEKGDLSSESTVSRIRTEHFPLTLESARPSHTSQYLCASSEYVGTGSSYNEQFFGPGTRLTVL.

This clonotype was found a few times. The genes are TRBV14 and TRBJ2-5; 9 positions match TRBD2. Trimming cost V 4 bases and J 4 bases; bases outside gene matches: 7. This CDR3 region has 15 residues. Germline loops: CDR1 SGHDN, CDR2 FVKESK. The CDR3 loop reads CASSRLGGRGETQYF. Here the CDR3 DNA reads TGTGCCAGCAGCCGGCTCGGCGGGAGGGGAGAGACCCAGTACTTC.

This clonotype was seen more than once but under ten times. This chain uses TRBV2 with TRBJ2-3; D might be TRBD2 (6 bases). V lost 6 bases to trimming and J lost 1 base, with 14 bases between them. Germline lookup yields CDR1 SNHLY and CDR2 FYNNEI. The CDR3 consists of 15 residues. CDR3 sequence reads: CASRERSSGTDTQYF. In nucleotides, the CDR3 is TGTGCCAGCAGAGAACGGTCTAGCGGCACAGATACGCAGTATTTT.

This clonotype showed up just a few times. V is TRBV28 and J is TRBJ2-5, with D unresolved. The CDR3 has 10 residues. CDR1 is MDHEN and CDR2 is SYDVKM in the germline V gene. Trimming shortened V by 8 bases and J by 2 bases, and 3 bases separated the two germline ends. CDR3 nucleotides: TGTGCCAGCGGGCAAGAGACCCAGTACTTC. As protein: CASGQETQYF.

This chain connects TRBV9 to TRBJ2-3; D call uncertain. The germline CDR1 and CDR2 sequences are SGDLS and YYNGEE. With 4 bases removed from V and 4 bases from J, the gap between germline ends came to 19 bases. The CDR3 loop spans 16 amino acids. The DNA for the CDR3 is TGTGCCAGCAGCTCTCGGACCCTACCAGTCCCAGATACGCAGTATTTT. Protein: CASSSRTLPVPDTQYF.

The chain recombines TRBV5-6 with TRBJ2-5, with TRBD2 matching over 8 bases. Looked up from germline, CDR1 is SGHDT and CDR2 is YYEEEE. Trimming took 0 bases from V and 4 from J; bases not matched to a gene: 8. The CDR3 is made up of 16 amino acids. In nucleotides, the CDR3 is TGTGCCAGCAGCTTGGGCAGAGCGGGAGTAGGAGAGACCCAGTACTTC. Its protein product is CASSLGRAGVGETQYF. Full variable domain (remainder filled in from reference TRBV5-6 and TRBJ2-5): DAGVTQSPTHLIKTRGQQVTLRCSPKSGHDTVSWYQQALGQGPQFIFQYYEEEERQRGNFPDRFSGHQFPNYSSELNVNALLLGDSALYLCASSLGRAGVGETQYFGPGTRLLVL.

In its sample, this clonotype was seen many times. The chain couples TRBV7-2 to TRBJ1-5, with 8 nucleotides matching TRBD1. This CDR3 is built from 18 residues. Germline V gene lookup returns CDR1 SGHTA and CDR2 FQGNSA. V dropped 5 bases and J dropped 2; count of bases not matched to a gene: 14. CDR3 coding DNA: TGTGCCAGCAGCGGCCAGGGGGCTTCCGTTACGGGCAATCAGCCCCAGCATTTT. Protein product: CASSGQGASVTGNQPQHF.

This clonotype was seen only a few times. The rearrangement links TRBV4-3 to TRBJ2-5, with TRBD2 identical over 9 bases. The DNA end lines up better with TRBJ2-1; the J call may be wrong. The CDR3 is made up of 17 amino acids. Germline V lookup: CDR1 LGHNA, CDR2 YSLEER. CDR3 amino acids: CASSQDGAGGPYNEQFF. CDR3 sequence (DNA): TGCGCCAGCAGCCAAGATGGGGCGGGAGGGCCCTACAATGAGCAGTTCTTC.